This TCR beta chain was captured by sequencing in a study of early T cells in non-severe SARS-CoV-2 infection. Per the germline V gene, CDR1 is SGHAT and CDR2 is FQNNGV. Trimming took off 5 bases at V and 10 bases at J, with 15 bases between the two ends. This CDR3 has 14 residues. TCRdb analysed the 5' RACE reads with MiXCR anew, one entry per CDR3 protein. The repertoire includes roughly 120,000 distinct CDR3 sequences, 10% to 15% of them detected once, and 3.8% sits in the top ten. This chain connects TRBV11-2 to TRBJ1-6; D may be TRBD1 (5 bases). This clonotype was sampled from an adult who was a healthcare worker with PCR-confirmed SARS-CoV-2 infection or an uninfected control (not recorded which). Source: whole blood, taken at baseline. The CDR3 sequence is CASSLLGVVSPLHF. The CDR3 DNA follows: TGTGCCAGCAGCCTTTTGGGGGTGGTCTCACCCCTCCACTTT. Filled out from reference TRBV11-2 and TRBJ1-6, the complete variable domain reads EAGVAQSPRYKIIEKRQSVAFWCNPISGHATLYWYQQILGQGPKLLIQFQNNGVVDDSQLPKDRFSAERLKGVDSTLKIQPAKLEDSAVYLCASSLLGVVSPLHFGNGTRLTVT.